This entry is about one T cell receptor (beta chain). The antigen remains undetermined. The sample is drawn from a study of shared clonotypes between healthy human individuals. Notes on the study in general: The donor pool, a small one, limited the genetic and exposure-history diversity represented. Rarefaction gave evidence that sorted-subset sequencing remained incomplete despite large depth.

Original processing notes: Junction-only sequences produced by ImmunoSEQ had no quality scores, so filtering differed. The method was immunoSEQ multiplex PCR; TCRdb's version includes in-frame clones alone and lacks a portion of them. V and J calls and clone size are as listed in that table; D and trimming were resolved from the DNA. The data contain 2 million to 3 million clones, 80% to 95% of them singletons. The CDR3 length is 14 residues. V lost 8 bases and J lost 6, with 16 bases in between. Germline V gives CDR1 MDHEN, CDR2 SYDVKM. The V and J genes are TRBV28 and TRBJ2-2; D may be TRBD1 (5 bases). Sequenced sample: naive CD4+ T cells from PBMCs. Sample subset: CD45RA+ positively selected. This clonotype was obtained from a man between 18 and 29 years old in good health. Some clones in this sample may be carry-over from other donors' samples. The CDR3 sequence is CASVWGGLSGELFF. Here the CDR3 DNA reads TGTGCCAGCGTGTGGGGCGGATTGTCCGGGGAGCTGTTTTTT.